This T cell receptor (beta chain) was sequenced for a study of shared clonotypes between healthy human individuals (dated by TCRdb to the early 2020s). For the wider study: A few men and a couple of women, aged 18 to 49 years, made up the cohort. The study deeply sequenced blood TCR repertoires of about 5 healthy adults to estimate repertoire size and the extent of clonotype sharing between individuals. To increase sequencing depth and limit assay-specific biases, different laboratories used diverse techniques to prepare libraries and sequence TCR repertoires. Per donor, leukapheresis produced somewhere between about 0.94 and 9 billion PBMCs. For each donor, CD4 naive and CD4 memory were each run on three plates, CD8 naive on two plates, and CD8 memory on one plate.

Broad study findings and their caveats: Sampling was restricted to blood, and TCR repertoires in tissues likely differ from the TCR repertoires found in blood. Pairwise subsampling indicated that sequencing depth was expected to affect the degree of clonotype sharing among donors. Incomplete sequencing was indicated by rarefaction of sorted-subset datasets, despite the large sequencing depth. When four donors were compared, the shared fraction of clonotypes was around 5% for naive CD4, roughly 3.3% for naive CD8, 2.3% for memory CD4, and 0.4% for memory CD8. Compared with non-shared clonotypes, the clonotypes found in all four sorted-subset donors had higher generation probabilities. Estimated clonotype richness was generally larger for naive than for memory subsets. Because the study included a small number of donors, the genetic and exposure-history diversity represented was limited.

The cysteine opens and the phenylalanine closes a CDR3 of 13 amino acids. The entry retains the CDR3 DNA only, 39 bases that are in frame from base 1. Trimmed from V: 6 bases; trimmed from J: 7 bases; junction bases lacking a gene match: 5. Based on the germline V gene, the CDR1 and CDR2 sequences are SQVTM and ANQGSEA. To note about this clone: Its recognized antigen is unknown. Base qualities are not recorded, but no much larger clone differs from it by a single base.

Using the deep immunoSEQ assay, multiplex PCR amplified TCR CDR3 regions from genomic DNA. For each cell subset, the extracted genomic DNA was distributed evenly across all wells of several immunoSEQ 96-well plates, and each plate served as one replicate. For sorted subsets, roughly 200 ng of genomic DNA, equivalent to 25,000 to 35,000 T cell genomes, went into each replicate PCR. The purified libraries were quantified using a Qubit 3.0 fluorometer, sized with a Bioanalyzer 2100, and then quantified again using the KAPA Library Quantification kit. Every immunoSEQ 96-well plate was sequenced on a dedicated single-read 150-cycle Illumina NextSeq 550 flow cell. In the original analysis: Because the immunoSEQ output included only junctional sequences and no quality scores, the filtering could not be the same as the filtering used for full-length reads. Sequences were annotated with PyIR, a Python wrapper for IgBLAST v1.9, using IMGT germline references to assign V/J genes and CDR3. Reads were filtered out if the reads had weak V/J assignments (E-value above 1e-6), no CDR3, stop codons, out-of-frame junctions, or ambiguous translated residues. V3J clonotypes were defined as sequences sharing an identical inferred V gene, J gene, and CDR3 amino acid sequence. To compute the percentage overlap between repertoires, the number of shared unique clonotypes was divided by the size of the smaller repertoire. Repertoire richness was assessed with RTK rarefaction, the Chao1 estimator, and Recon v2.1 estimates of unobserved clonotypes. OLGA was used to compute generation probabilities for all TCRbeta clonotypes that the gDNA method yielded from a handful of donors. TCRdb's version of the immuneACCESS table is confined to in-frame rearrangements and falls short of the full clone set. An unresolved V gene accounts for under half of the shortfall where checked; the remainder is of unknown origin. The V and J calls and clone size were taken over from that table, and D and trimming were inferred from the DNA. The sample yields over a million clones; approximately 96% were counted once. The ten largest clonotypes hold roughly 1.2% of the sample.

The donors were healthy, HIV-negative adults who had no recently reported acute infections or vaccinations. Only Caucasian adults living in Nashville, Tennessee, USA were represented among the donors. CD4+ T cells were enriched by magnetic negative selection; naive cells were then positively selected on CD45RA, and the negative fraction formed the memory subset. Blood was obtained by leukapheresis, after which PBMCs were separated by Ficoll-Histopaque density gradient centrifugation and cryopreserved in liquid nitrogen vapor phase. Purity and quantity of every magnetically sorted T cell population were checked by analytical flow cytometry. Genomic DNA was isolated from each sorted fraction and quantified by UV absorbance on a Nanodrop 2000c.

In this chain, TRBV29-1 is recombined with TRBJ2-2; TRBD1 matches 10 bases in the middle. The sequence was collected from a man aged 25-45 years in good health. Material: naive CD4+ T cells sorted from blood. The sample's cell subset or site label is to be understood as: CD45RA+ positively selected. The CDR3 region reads CSVRTGGIGELFF. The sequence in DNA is TGCAGCGTGCGGACAGGGGGAATCGGGGAGCTGTTTTTT.